The following is a T cell receptor (beta chain) sequence with its context. This CDR3 region has 13 residues. The V segment lost 5 bases and the J segment 6 bases; nucleotides outside the gene matches: 6. Per germline, CDR1 GTSNPN and CDR2 SVGIG (reference sequence). The source of the sample is a study of technical replicates of blood from a few donors. The data were produced by immunoSEQ multiplex PCR, yet TCRdb's version contains in-frame clones alone and is incomplete. The data show more than 65,000 clones, 90% to 95% seen once. The sequencing sample was made of T cells isolated from PBMCs. This sequence joins TRBV30 and TRBJ2-2; 7 bases fit TRBD2. The receptor's source is a human donor in good health. The CDR3 is CAWGELAAGELFF. The CDR3 coding sequence is TGTGCCTGGGGAGAGCTAGCGGCCGGGGAGCTGTTTTTT.